One sample yielded the 10 T cell receptor beta chains listed below, sequenced in a study of beta chain features in type 1 diabetes. Of the isolated RNA, all was reverse transcribed, and so the sequenced material was expressed TCRB transcripts. Clones were sequenced by immunoSEQ multiplex PCR, and TCRdb holds only the in-frame ones, with some missing. The sample consists of about 620,000 clones, roughly a sixth of them appearing once. The sequencing input was naive CD4+ T cells from blood. These TCRs come from a man in his late teens or twenties in good health.

The genes are TRBV5-1 and TRBJ1-2, with 9 bases lining up with TRBD1. Unmatched junction bases numbered 5, after V lost 7 bases and J lost 4 bases. CDR1 is SGHRS, CDR2 YFSETQ, per germline. The CDR3 has 13 amino acids. CDR3 DNA: TGCGCCAGCGGACAGGGGTTGGGCTATGGCTACACCTTC. Protein product: CASGQGLGYGYTF.

V gene TRBV28 combines with J gene TRBJ1-5; D may be TRBD1 (5 bases). The V and J ends lost 6 bases and 4 bases respectively, with 16 bases between them. CDR3 length equals 15 residues. From germline, CDR1 is MDHEN and CDR2 SYDVKM. DNA for the CDR3: TGTGCCAGCAGGACCGGGGGGATCGGGAATCAGCCCCAGCATTTT. It yields the protein CASRTGGIGNQPQHF.

The chain couples TRBV5-1 to TRBJ2-7; 7 nucleotides align to TRBD2. The germline V gene has CDR1 SGHRS and CDR2 YFSETQ. V was pared by 2 bases and J by 5 bases, with 7 bases of the junction left unmatched. The CDR3 spans 14 residues. Here the CDR3 reads CASSFREASDEQYF. The CDR3 region has the DNA TGCGCCAGCAGCTTCCGGGAGGCTAGTGACGAGCAGTACTTC. Complete variable domain (other parts from reference TRBV5-1 and TRBJ2-7): KAGVTQTPRYLIKTRGQQVTLSCSPISGHRSVSWYQQTPGQGLQFLFEYFSETQRNKGNFPGRFSGRQFSNSRSEMNVSTLELGDSALYLCASSFREASDEQYFGPGTRLTVT.

The rearrangement links TRBV28 to TRBJ1-1, with D possibly matching TRBD1 (6 bases). With 2 bases removed from V and 4 bases from J, the gap between germline ends came to 8 bases. Germline CDR1 reads MDHEN; CDR2 reads SYDVKM. This CDR3 is built from 13 residues. The CDR3 sequence is CASSLGQTTEAFF. The CDR3 bases are TGTGCCAGCAGTTTAGGACAGACCACTGAAGCTTTCTTT.

This clone was found a few times. V and J are TRBV7-3 and TRBJ1-1; D gene ambiguous. The CDR3 loop spans 14 amino acids. Trimming took 3 bases from V and 6 from J, leaving 14 bases between them. Germline CDR1 SGHTA, CDR2 FQGTGA. The CDR3 DNA is TGTGCCAGCAGCTTTAAAGGGATTGAAGCTGAAGCTTTCTTT. Encoded protein: CASSFKGIEAEAFF.

The rearrangement links TRBV5-6 to TRBJ2-3; TRBD2 aligns across 11 bases. The V segment lost 3 bases and the J segment 6 bases; nucleotides outside the gene matches: 3. The CDR3 length is 14 residues. CDR1 and CDR2 (germline): SGHDT, YYEEEE. This chain's CDR3 is CASSSRLAGDTQYF. As DNA, the CDR3 is TGTGCCAGCAGCTCCCGACTAGCGGGGGATACGCAGTATTTT.

Note on this clone: At the DNA level, this CDR3 is encoded by other sequences in the same sample as well. The chain joins TRBV18 to TRBJ2-7; no reliable D call. V lost 1 base, J lost 5 bases, and 3 bases lay in between. The V gene's germline CDR1 is KGHSH and CDR2 LQKENI. This CDR3 is 11 amino acids long. CDR3 DNA sequence: TGTGCCAGCTCACCACTAGACGAGCAGTACTTC. This translates into CASSPLDEQYF.

The chain carries TRBV28 and TRBJ1-4; a weak D match, TRBD1 (5 bases). V dropped 6 bases and J dropped 8 bases, with 19 bases sitting between them. CDR1 and CDR2 from the germline V gene are MDHEN and SYDVKM. CDR3 length: 15 amino acids. Written as DNA, the CDR3 is TGTGCCAGCAGAAACACGGGAGGGGTGACCGAAAAACTGTTTTTT. The encoded protein is CASRNTGGVTEKLFF. The full variable domain, with the rest looked up from reference TRBV28 and TRBJ1-4, is DVKVTQSSRYLVKRTGEKVFLECVQDMDHENMFWYRQDPGLGLRLIYFSYDVKMKEKGDIPEGYSVSREKKERFSLILESASTNQTSMYLCASRNTGGVTEKLFFGSGTQLSVL.

The CDR3 bases are TGTGCCAGCAGCTCTTGGACAGGGTCTAATTCACCCCTCCACTTT. Protein product: CASSSWTGSNSPLHF. This chain links TRBV7-8 with TRBJ1-6; TRBD1 agrees at 8 bases. With V trimmed by 4 bases and J by 6 bases, 5 bases remained unmatched. CDR1 is SGHVS, CDR2 FQNEAQ, per germline. The CDR3 totals 15 residues. Combining the CDR3 with reference TRBV7-8 and TRBJ1-6 gives the whole variable domain GAGVSQSPRYKVAKRGQDVALRCDPISGHVSLFWYQQALGQGPEFLTYFQNEAQLDKSGLPSDRFFAERPEGSVSTLKIQRTQQEDSAVYLCASSSWTGSNSPLHFGNGTRLTVT.

This clone was counted only a few times. The chain employs TRBV9 and TRBJ2-2; D is possibly TRBD2 (6 bases). The CDR3 extends over 17 amino acids. V was trimmed by 0 bases and J by 1 base, leaving 13 bases between them. Per germline, CDR1 SGDLS and CDR2 YYNGEE. DNA for the CDR3: TGTGCCAGCAGCGTAGTAGCGCTCGGGGGGAACACCGGGGAGCTGTTTTTT. It translates to CASSVVALGGNTGELFF.